This T cell receptor (beta chain) stems from a study of identical twins. Per germline, CDR1 MDHEN and CDR2 SYDVKM. This CDR3 spans 15 amino acids. V trimming: 5 bases; J trimming: 3 bases; junction bases outside the gene matches: 7. TCRdb reprocessed the 5' RACE reads via MiXCR and lists one record per CDR3 protein. The table has 1.5 million to 2 million distinct CDR3 sequences, 32% seen once; the top ten hold more than 0.25%. Study results and limitations: In cord blood, abundant beta clonotypes had fewer insertions; memory showed no trend.

As concerns this clonotype: The antigen is undetermined.

What was sequenced was cord blood. This clonotype was sampled from a newborn girl in good health. This chain links TRBV28 with TRBJ2-3; 8 positions agree with TRBD1. The CDR3 DNA reads TGTGCCAGCAGTGCCCCAGGGGGCGTTACAGATACGCAGTATTTT. Translating gives CASSAPGGVTDTQYF. Variable domain in full (rest from reference TRBV28 and TRBJ2-3): DVKVTQSSRYLVKRTGEKVFLECVQDMDHENMFWYRQDPGLGLRLIYFSYDVKMKEKGDIPEGYSVSREKKERFSLILESASTNQTSMYLCASSAPGGVTDTQYFGPGTRLTVL.